The sequence of this TCR beta chain was determined in a study of cytomegalovirus exposure and HLA in healthy donors. There are 13 residues in the CDR3. From germline, CDR1 is WNHNN and CDR2 SYGVQD (reference sequence). The germline V and J ends were trimmed by 3 bases and 2 bases, with 6 bases remaining between them. The PCR ran on 60 Vbeta and 13 Jbeta primers. Profiling relied on immunoSEQ multiplex PCR, and the TCRdb table lists in-frame clones only, not all of them. The sample carries 110,000 to 150,000 clones, 75% to 85% recorded once. The chain has TRBV10-1 and TRBJ2-3; D gene uncertain. What was sequenced was PBMCs. This receptor was identified in a middle-aged man in good health and CMV-seronegative. The CDR3 sequence: CASSDRNTDTQYF. Written as DNA, the CDR3 is TGCGCCAGCAGTGACAGGAACACAGATACGCAGTATTTT.